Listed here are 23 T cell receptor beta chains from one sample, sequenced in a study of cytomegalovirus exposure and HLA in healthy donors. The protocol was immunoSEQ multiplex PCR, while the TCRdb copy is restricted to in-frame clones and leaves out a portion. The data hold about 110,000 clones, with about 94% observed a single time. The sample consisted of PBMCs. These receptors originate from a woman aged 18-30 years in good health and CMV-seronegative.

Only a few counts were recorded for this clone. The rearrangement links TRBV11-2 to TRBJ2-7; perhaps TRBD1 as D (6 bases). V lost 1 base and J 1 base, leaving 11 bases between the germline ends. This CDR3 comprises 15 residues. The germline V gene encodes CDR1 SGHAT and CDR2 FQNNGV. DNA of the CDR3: TGTGCCAGCAGCTTAGTACAGGGTAGGTCCTACGAGCAGTACTTC. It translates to CASSLVQGRSYEQYF.

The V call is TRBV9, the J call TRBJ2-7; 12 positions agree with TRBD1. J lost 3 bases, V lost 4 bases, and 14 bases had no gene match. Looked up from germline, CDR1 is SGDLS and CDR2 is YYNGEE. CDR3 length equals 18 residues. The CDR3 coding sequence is TGTGCCAGCAGCCTTCAAAATGACCGGGACAGGGGGCTCTACGAGCAGTACTTC. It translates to CASSLQNDRDRGLYEQYF.

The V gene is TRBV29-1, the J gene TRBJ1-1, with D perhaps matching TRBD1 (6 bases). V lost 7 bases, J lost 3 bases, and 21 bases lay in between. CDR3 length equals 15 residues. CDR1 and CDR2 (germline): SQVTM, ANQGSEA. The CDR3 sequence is CSAGVMGAVDTEAFF. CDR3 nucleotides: TGCAGCGCTGGCGTAATGGGGGCCGTAGACACTGAAGCTTTCTTT.

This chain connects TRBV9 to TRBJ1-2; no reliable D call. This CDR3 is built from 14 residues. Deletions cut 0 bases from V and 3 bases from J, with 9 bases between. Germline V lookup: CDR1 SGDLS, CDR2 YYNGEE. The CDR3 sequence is CASSVADNDYGYTF. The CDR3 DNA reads TGTGCCAGCAGCGTAGCTGACAACGACTATGGCTACACCTTC.

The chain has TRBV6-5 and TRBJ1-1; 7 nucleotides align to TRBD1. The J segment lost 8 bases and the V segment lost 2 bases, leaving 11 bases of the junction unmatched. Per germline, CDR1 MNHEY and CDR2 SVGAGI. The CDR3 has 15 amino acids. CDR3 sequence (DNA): TGTGCCAGCAGTTACCGGACAGGTTGGGGTCCCGAAGCTTTCTTT. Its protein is CASSYRTGWGPEAFF.

The CDR3 region has the DNA TGTGCCAGCAGCTTGGGTGGGGTAGGGGGCGAGCAGTACTTC. Its translation: CASSLGGVGGEQYF. The chain uses TRBV5-4 and TRBJ2-7; D might be TRBD1 (6 bases). CDR1 and CDR2 from the germline V gene are SGHNT and YYREEE (reference sequence). The CDR3 contains 14 residues. V was shortened by 0 bases and J by 6 bases, with 13 bases between the two germline ends.

The CDR3 region is CASSPYRSNEKLFF. The DNA for the CDR3 is TGTGCCAGCAGCCCTTACAGGAGTAATGAAAAACTGTTTTTT. The chain couples TRBV7-9 to TRBJ1-4; possibly TRBD1 for D (5 bases). Germline V lookup: CDR1 SEHNR, CDR2 FQNEAQ (reference sequence). This CDR3 has 14 residues. V dropped 5 bases and J dropped 4 bases, with 11 bases sitting between them.

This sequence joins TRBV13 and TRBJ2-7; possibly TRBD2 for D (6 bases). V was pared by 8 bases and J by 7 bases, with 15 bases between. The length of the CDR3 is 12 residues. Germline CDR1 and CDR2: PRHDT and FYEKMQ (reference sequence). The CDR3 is CASGGPEGEQYF. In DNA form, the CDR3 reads TGTGCCAGCGGAGGGCCGGAGGGGGAGCAGTACTTC.

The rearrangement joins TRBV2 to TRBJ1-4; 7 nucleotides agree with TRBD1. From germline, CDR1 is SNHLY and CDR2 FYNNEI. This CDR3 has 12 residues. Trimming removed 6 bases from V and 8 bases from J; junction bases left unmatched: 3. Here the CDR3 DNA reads TGTGCCAGCAGCCAGGGGGAGGAAAAACTGTTTTTT. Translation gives CASSQGEEKLFF.

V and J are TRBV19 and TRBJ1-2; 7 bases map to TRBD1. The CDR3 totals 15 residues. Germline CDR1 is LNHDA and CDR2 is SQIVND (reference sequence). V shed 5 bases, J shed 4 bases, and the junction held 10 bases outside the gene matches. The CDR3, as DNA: TGTGCCAGTAGTGCTCGACAGGGATTCGGCTATGGCTACACCTTC. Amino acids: CASSARQGFGYGYTF.

Written as DNA, the CDR3 is TGTGCCAGCAGCTGGATACTAGCGGGGGGGCCTAACACCGGGGAGCTGTTTTTT. Amino acids: CASSWILAGGPNTGELFF. This rearrangement joins TRBV7-9 to TRBJ2-2, with 13 bases fitting TRBD2. This CDR3 is built from 18 residues. Germline lookup yields CDR1 SEHNR and CDR2 FQNEAQ (reference sequence). V lost 4 bases and J lost 2; bases outside the gene matches: 7.

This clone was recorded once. DNA of the CDR3: TGTGCCAGCAGCCTCAGGCAGGAAGGTTGGTTGGGCACTGAAGCTTTCTTT. Translated, it gives CASSLRQEGWLGTEAFF. The chain couples TRBV21-1 to TRBJ1-1; the tabulated D call, TRBD1, remains unverified against the DNA. TRBV21-1 is recorded as a pseudogene. CDR3 size: 17 residues.

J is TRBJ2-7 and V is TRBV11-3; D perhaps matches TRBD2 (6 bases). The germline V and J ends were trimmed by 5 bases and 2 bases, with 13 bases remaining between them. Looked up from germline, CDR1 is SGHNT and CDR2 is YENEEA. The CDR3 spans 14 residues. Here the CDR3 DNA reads TGTGCCAGCAGCGCGGGGCCACCCACCTACGAGCAGTACTTC. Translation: CASSAGPPTYEQYF.

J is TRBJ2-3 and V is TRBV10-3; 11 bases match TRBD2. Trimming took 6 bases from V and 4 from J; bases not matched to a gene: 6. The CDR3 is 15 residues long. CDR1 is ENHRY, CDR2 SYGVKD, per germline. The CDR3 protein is CAISDSGGAPDTQYF. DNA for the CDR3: TGTGCCATCAGCGATAGCGGGGGGGCTCCAGATACGCAGTATTTT.

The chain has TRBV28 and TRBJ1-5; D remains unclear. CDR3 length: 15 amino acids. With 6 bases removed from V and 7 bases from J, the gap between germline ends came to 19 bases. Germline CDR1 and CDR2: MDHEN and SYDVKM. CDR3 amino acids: CASRTGVLGGQPQHF. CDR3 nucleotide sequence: TGTGCCAGCAGGACGGGTGTTCTAGGCGGGCAGCCCCAGCATTTT.

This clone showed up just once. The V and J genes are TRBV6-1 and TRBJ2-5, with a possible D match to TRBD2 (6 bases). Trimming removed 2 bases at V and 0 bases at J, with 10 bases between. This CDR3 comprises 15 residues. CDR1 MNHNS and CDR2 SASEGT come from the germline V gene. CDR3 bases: TGTGCCAGCAGTGAACGTGGGGGGTACCAAGAGACCCAGTACTTC. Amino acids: CASSERGGYQETQYF.

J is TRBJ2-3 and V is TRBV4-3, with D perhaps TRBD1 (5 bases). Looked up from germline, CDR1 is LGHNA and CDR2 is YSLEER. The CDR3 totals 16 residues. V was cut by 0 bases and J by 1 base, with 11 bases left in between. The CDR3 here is CASSQDGASGTDTQYF. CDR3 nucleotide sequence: TGCGCCAGCAGCCAAGATGGGGCTAGTGGCACAGATACGCAGTATTTT.

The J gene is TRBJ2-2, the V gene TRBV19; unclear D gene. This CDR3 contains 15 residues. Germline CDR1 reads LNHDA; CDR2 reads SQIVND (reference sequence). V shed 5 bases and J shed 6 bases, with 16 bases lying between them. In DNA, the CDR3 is TGTGCCAGTAGTGACATACCGGCTGGTTCCGGGGAGCTGTTTTTT. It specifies CASSDIPAGSGELFF.

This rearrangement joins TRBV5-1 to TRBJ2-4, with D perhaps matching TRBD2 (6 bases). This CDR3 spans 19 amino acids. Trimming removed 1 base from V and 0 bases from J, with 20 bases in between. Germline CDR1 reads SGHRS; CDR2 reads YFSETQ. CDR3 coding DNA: TGCGCCAGCAGCTTGTCCGGGACGGCGGAGGGAGTAGCCAAAAACATTCAGTACTTC. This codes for CASSLSGTAEGVAKNIQYF.

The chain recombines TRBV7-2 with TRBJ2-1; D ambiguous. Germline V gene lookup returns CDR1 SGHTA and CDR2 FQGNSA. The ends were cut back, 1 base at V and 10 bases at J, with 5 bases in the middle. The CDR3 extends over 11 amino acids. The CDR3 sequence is CASSLGAEQFF. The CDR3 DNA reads TGTGCCAGCAGCTTAGGTGCGGAGCAGTTCTTC. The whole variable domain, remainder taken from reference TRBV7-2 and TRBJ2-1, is GAGVSQSPSNKVTEKGKDVELRCDPISGHTALYWYRQSLGQGLEFLIYFQGNSAPDKSGLPSDRFSAERTGGSVSTLTIQRTQQEDSAVYLCASSLGAEQFFGPGTRLTVL.

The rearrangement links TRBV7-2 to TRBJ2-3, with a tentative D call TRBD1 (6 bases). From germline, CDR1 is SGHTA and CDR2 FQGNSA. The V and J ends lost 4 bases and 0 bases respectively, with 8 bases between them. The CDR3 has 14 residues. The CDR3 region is CASSSQGSTDTQYF. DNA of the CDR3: TGTGCCAGCAGCTCACAGGGAAGCACAGATACGCAGTATTTT.

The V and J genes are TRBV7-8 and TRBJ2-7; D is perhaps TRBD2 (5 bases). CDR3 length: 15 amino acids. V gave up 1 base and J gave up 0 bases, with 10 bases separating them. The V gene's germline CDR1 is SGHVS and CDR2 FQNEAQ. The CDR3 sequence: CASSLEYGDSYEQYF. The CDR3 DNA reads TGTGCCAGCAGCTTAGAGTACGGGGACTCCTACGAGCAGTACTTC.

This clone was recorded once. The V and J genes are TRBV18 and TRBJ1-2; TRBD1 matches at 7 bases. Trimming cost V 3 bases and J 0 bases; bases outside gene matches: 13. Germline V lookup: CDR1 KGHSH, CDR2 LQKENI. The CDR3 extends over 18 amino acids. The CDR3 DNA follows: TGTGCCAGCTCACCGGGTAGTGGACAGGTCCTAACTAACTATGGCTACACCTTC. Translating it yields CASSPGSGQVLTNYGYTF.